Below, one T cell receptor (beta chain) is given with its context. This sample was included in a study of blood T cell repertoires in COVID-19. Study context: PBMCs, B-cell-depleted T cells, or T cells were the source of the cDNA or gDNA that made up the material.

Source study methods: Estimation of nucleated cell counts was performed using reference gene primer amplification. Clones were read by immunoSEQ multiplex PCR, and TCRdb kept only the in-frame ones, dropping some. V, J and clone size derive from that table, while D and trimming were established from the DNA sequence. The sample has roughly 200,000 clones; more than 75% are singletons. The sequencing input was peripheral blood. The source of this sequence is a man aged 35 to 55 with active or convalescent COVID-19.

The CDR3 coding sequence is TGTGCCAGCAGCGTAGTTGGGGCGGGAGGGGACCAAGAGACCCAGTACTTC. Translating gives CASSVVGAGGDQETQYF. The gene calls are TRBV9 and TRBJ2-5; the match to TRBD2 covers 9 bases. CDR3 length: 17 amino acids. With V trimmed by 0 bases and J by 0 bases, 6 bases remained unmatched. Germline CDR1 and CDR2: SGDLS and YYNGEE.